A selection of T cell receptor beta chains follows, all from one sample in a study of regulatory T cells in long-lasting Graves disease. TCRdb called the multiplex PCR reads again in MiXCR, with one record for every CDR3 protein. The table lists some 400,000 distinct CDR3 sequences, 14% to 15% of them singletons. These records were also assigned to another study, of T cells in Graves' hyperthyroidism and ophthalmopathy.

The specimen comprised peripheral blood mononuclear cells (PBMCs), sampled at new diagnosis, from a patient treated with antithyroid drugs. All receptors come from a woman aged 25 to 45 with Graves disease. CDR3s include the opening cysteine and the closing phenylalanine or tryptophan. The D gene is left open where the match is weak. The size entry is marked missing in some rows and otherwise reads once, few, many or a size class.

size	D	V	J	CDR3	DNA
many	.	TRBV7-9	TRBJ1-1	CASSLSLPKEGNTEAFF	TGTGCCAGCAGCTTATCTCTCCCGAAGGAGGGGAACACTGAAGCTTTCTTT
.	.	TRBV5-1	TRBJ1-2	CASSSTPGLGYGYTF	TGCGCCAGCAGCTCCACCCCGGGACTCGGCTATGGCTACACCTTC
many	.	TRBV2	TRBJ1-5	CASSEFPGTAIGDQPQHF	TGTGCCAGCAGTGAATTTCCAGGGACTGCCATTGGGGATCAGCCCCAGCATTTT
.	.	TRBV9	TRBJ2-3	CASRPEQGGTDTQYF	TGTGCCAGCAGACCGGAACAGGGAGGCACAGATACGCAGTATTTT
many	.	TRBV3-1	TRBJ2-2	CASSQEGDSYTGELFF	TGTGCCAGCAGCCAAGAAGGGGACTCCTACACCGGGGAGCTGTTTTTT
many	.	TRBV11-2	TRBJ2-7	CASSRDVSSYEQYF	TGTGCCAGCAGCCGGGACGTAAGCTCCTACGAGCAGTACTTC
few	.	TRBV28	TRBJ2-3	CASNDFSTDTQYF	TGTGCCAGCAATGACTTCAGCACAGATACGCAGTATTTT
.	.	TRBV19	TRBJ2-7	CASSIDLVALGTYEQYF	TGTGCCAGTAGTATAGATCTAGTGGCCCTGGGAACCTACGAGCAGTACTTC
.	TRBD2	TRBV20-1	TRBJ2-5	CSATGGGDGTQYF	TGCAGTGCGACGGGGGGAGGGGATGGGACCCAGTACTTC
.	.	TRBV24-1	TRBJ2-3	CATEGMVTDTQYF	TGTGCCACCGAGGGGATGGTTACAGATACGCAGTATTTT
many	.	TRBV7-8	TRBJ2-3	CASSRLRDSSDTQYF	TGTGCCAGCAGCCGACTCCGGGACTCATCAGATACGCAGTATTTT
.	.	TRBV10-3	TRBJ1-4	CASSRTVDEKLFF	TGTGCCAGCAGTCGGACAGTTGATGAAAAACTGTTTTTT
many	TRBD2	TRBV28	TRBJ2-7	CASSTGGLAGGEQYF	TGTGCCAGCAGTACCGGGGGACTAGCGGGAGGCGAGCAGTACTTC
few	TRBD2	TRBV9	TRBJ2-1	CASSAREGEGSHNEQFF	TGTGCCAGCAGCGCACGGGAGGGGGAGGGCTCCCACAATGAGCAGTTCTTC
many	.	TRBV29-1	TRBJ2-7	CSVELPAVSTYEQYF	TGCAGCGTTGAACTTCCAGCGGTCTCCACCTACGAGCAGTACTTC
.	TRBD2	TRBV30	TRBJ2-7	CAWRLAGSSYEQYF	TGTGCCTGGCGACTAGCGGGCAGCTCCTACGAGCAGTACTTC
many	TRBD2	TRBV27	TRBJ2-5	CASSLSGTSGRKETQYF	TGTGCCAGCAGTTTGTCCGGGACTAGCGGGAGAAAAGAGACCCAGTACTTC
.	TRBD1	TRBV9	TRBJ2-3	CASSVGPGTGFERDTQYF	TGTGCCAGCAGCGTCGGTCCCGGGACAGGGTTTGAGCGAGATACGCAGTATTTT
many	TRBD2	TRBV3-1	TRBJ2-7	CASSHPGLATYEQYF	TGTGCCAGCAGTCACCCGGGACTAGCGACCTACGAGCAGTACTTC
.	.	TRBV7-9	TRBJ1-5	CASSVQGLGQPQHF	TGTGCCAGCAGCGTACAGGGTTTGGGACAGCCCCAGCATTTT
few	TRBD1	TRBV24-1	TRBJ2-4	CATSDTRDSRNIQYF	TGTGCCACCAGTGATACCCGGGACAGTCGAAACATTCAGTACTTC
.	.	TRBV7-3	TRBJ2-1	CASSSQHNEQFF	TGTGCCAGCAGCTCACAGCACAATGAGCAGTTCTTC
many	.	TRBV18	TRBJ1-5	CASSPTVATQGSQPQHF	TGTGCCAGCTCACCCACTGTAGCGACTCAGGGGAGTCAGCCCCAGCATTTT
.	TRBD2	TRBV7-2	TRBJ2-3	CASSSLPVVSGRKSTDTQYF	TGTGCCAGCAGCTCCCTCCCTGTAGTTAGCGGGAGGAAAAGCACAGATACGCAGTATTTT
many	.	TRBV18	TRBJ2-3	CASSPLRVPASTDTQYF	TGTGCCAGCTCACCACTTCGAGTGCCCGCTAGCACAGATACGCAGTATTTT
many	TRBD1	TRBV2	TRBJ2-2	CASSGTGHIGELFF	TGTGCCAGCAGCGGGACAGGGCATATCGGGGAGCTGTTTTTT
few	.	TRBV2	TRBJ2-7	CASREGRTSYEQYF	TGTGCCAGCAGGGAGGGACGTACCTCCTACGAGCAGTACTTC
many	.	TRBV29-1	TRBJ2-7	CSATQAGVSYEQYF	TGCAGCGCCACCCAAGCGGGTGTCTCCTACGAGCAGTACTTC
few	TRBD2	TRBV7-9	TRBJ2-3	CASSKGGLATDTQYF	TGTGCCAGCAGCAAAGGGGGACTAGCAACAGATACGCAGTATTTT
many	TRBD2	TRBV9	TRBJ2-7	CASSVGIAGYEQYF	TGTGCCAGCAGCGTAGGGATAGCGGGGTACGAGCAGTACTTC
many	.	TRBV20-1	TRBJ2-7	CSARSPRGSSYEQYF	TGCAGTGCTAGAAGCCCCAGGGGTAGCTCCTACGAGCAGTACTTC
many	.	TRBV11-2	TRBJ2-5	CASIDGLAGETQYF	TGTGCCAGCATCGACGGGCTAGCAGGGGAGACCCAGTACTTC
few	.	TRBV20-1	TRBJ2-6	CSAPLRLVAGANVLTF	TGCAGTGCTCCTCTCCGGCTTGTGGCTGGGGCCAACGTCCTGACTTTC
many	.	TRBV12-3/TRBV12-4	TRBJ2-5	CASSFETGVGQETQYF	TGTGCCAGCAGTTTCGAGACGGGAGTGGGGCAAGAGACCCAGTACTTC
few	TRBD2	TRBV2	TRBJ2-4	CASMVAGAKNIQYF	TGTGCCAGCATGGTAGCGGGAGCCAAAAACATTCAGTACTTC
many	.	TRBV10-2	TRBJ1-5	CASSEFRGNQPQHF	TGCGCCAGCAGTGAGTTCAGGGGAAATCAGCCCCAGCATTTT
.	.	TRBV3-1	TRBJ1-6	CASSQGGKRGLESPLHF	TGTGCCAGCAGCCAAGGAGGGAAGCGGGGCTTGGAATCACCCCTCCACTTT
.	.	TRBV24-1	TRBJ2-2	CATSDFSGNTGELFF	TGTGCCACCAGTGATTTTAGCGGAAACACCGGGGAGCTGTTTTTT
many	.	TRBV24-1	TRBJ2-3	CATSDLEVWDTDTQYF	TGTGCCACCAGTGATTTGGAGGTGTGGGACACAGATACGCAGTATTTT
.	.	TRBV10-3	TRBJ2-3	CAIRGSGVGADTQYF	TGTGCCATCAGGGGTTCGGGAGTGGGCGCAGATACGCAGTATTTT
many	TRBD1	TRBV2	TRBJ1-5	CASRDRTGGNQPQHF	TGTGCCAGCAGGGACAGGACAGGGGGCAATCAGCCCCAGCATTTT
.	.	TRBV14	TRBJ1-1	CASSQDPAGEAFF	TGTGCCAGCAGCCAAGATCCGGCGGGTGAAGCTTTCTTT
.	TRBD2	TRBV5-4	TRBJ2-1	CASAASGTGAYNEQFF	TGTGCCAGCGCCGCTAGCGGGACCGGCGCCTACAATGAGCAGTTCTTC
many	.	TRBV11-2	TRBJ2-7	CASSLQSEQYF	TGTGCCAGCAGCTTACAGTCCGAGCAGTACTTC
many	.	TRBV12-3/TRBV12-4	TRBJ2-7	CASSIDKYEQYF	TGTGCCAGCAGTATAGACAAGTACGAGCAGTACTTC
few	TRBD1	TRBV5-1	TRBJ1-2	CASSLVGTDYGYTF	TGCGCCAGCAGCTTGGTTGGGACAGACTATGGCTACACCTTC
.	.	TRBV19	TRBJ2-2	CASSNRETGELFF	TGTGCCAGTAGTAACAGGGAAACCGGGGAGCTGTTTTTT
.	TRBD2	TRBV6-5	TRBJ2-2	CASSYSAGGGANTGELFF	TGTGCCAGCAGTTACTCTGCGGGAGGGGGGGCTAACACCGGGGAGCTGTTTTTT
many	.	TRBV11-2	TRBJ2-1	CASSVHNEQFF	TGTGCCAGCAGCGTGCACAATGAGCAGTTCTTC
many	TRBD1	TRBV27	TRBJ2-1	CASSLSTGWNEQFF	TGTGCCAGCAGTTTGTCGACAGGGTGGAATGAGCAGTTCTTC
many	.	TRBV2	TRBJ1-1	CAITRGGWNTEAFF	TGTGCCATCACCCGGGGGGGGTGGAACACTGAAGCTTTCTTT
.	.	TRBV4-1	TRBJ1-3	CASSLTPSWVGGNTIYF	TGCGCCAGCAGCCTCACCCCAAGCTGGGTGGGTGGAAACACCATATATTTT
many	TRBD1	TRBV7-9	TRBJ1-1	CASSSGQAATEAFF	TGTGCCAGCAGCTCCGGACAGGCGGCCACTGAAGCTTTCTTT
many	.	TRBV11-2	TRBJ2-7	CASSFSRLSSYEQYF	TGTGCCAGCAGCTTTTCCAGGCTGAGCTCCTACGAGCAGTACTTC
many	.	TRBV5-1	TRBJ1-2	CASSYQGVGYGYTF	TGCGCCAGCAGCTACCAGGGAGTAGGCTATGGCTACACCTTC
many	TRBD2	TRBV20-1	TRBJ2-3	CSATGGLAGNTDTQYF	TGCAGTGCTACCGGAGGACTAGCGGGAAACACAGATACGCAGTATTTT